A selection of T cell receptor beta chains follows, all from one sample in a study of CD8+CD57+ T cells in acquired aplastic anemia. From the reads, TCRdb called clonotypes with MiXCR, one entry per CDR3 protein. The sample shows fewer than 250,000 distinct CDR3 sequences, around half of them seen only once. The specimen was sorted CD4+, CD8+, or CD8+CD57+ T cells (not recorded which) from PBMCs. These receptors were collected from a human donor with aplastic anemia. Each CDR3 is given without its conserved first and last residue. A D gene is named only where the DNA matches it firmly.

v_call	j_call	d_call	cdr3_aa
TRBV4-3	TRBJ1-5	.	ASSQTTGDSNQPQH
TRBV20-1	TRBJ2-7	.	SARTQLYEQY
TRBV5-1	TRBJ2-7	TRBD2	ASSLVFWSGGYSYEQY
TRBV10-3	TRBJ1-5	.	ADIVLPQH
TRBV14	TRBJ2-7	TRBD2	ASSQVMFVTSGRRSYEQY
TRBV9	TRBJ1-5	.	ASSVIAGGNQPQH
TRBV27	TRBJ2-7	.	AGSLEPSSYEQY
TRBV27	TRBJ1-2	.	ASSPWTDLKQLYGYT
TRBV7-3	TRBJ2-7	TRBD2	ASSLGGTSVYEQY
TRBV20-1	TRBJ1-5	.	SARAPGGSNQPQH
TRBV6-1	TRBJ1-1	.	ASSDENRVGAF
TRBV5-1	TRBJ1-1	.	ASSLSVGNTEAF
TRBV15	TRBJ1-2	TRBD1	ATSTGLVYYGYT
TRBV25-1	TRBJ1-4	.	ASSEAGFYEKLF
TRBV25-1	TRBJ2-5	.	ASEQETQY
TRBV4-1	TRBJ1-1	.	ASSPITGRTEAF
TRBV28	TRBJ2-5	TRBD1	ASIPGQGRQETQY
TRBV15	TRBJ2-5	.	ATSEGGYQETQY
TRBV14	TRBJ1-2	.	ASSQELPTGSRGYT
TRBV15	TRBJ2-3	TRBD2	ASSWAGGRSEGTDTQY
TRBV2	TRBJ1-1	.	ASSPGQYRAEAF
TRBV7-3	TRBJ2-3	TRBD1	ASSLSSQGQDTQY
TRBV7-3	TRBJ1-1	.	ASSIRENTEAF
TRBV4-3	TRBJ1-2	TRBD1	ASSQVQGVGYGYT
TRBV9	TRBJ2-7	TRBD1	ASSFGTGVVYEQY
TRBV15	TRBJ1-2	.	ATSRDRLSYGYT
TRBV6-2/TRBV6-3	TRBJ2-3	TRBD2	ASSYLAGYTDTQY
TRBV30	TRBJ2-7	.	AWSVMRHEQY
TRBV7-8	TRBJ1-2	.	ASSLVAGNYGYT
TRBV10-3	TRBJ1-1	TRBD1	AISDRDRAGPEAF
TRBV14	TRBJ2-5	TRBD2	ASSQKGLVDLRQTQY
TRBV7-6	TRBJ2-1	.	ASSLLRGREQF
TRBV12-5	TRBJ2-2	.	ASGSRQDVAGELF
TRBV15	TRBJ2-1	.	ATSRDQGGPNNEQF
TRBV7-9	TRBJ2-1	TRBD2	ASSGWTSGRAGVGSYNEQF
TRBV20-1	TRBJ2-5	.	SAGRLGEETQY
TRBV29-1	TRBJ2-2	.	SGRDSLTGELF
TRBV4-1	TRBJ1-2	TRBD1	ASSLSLGTGDGYT
TRBV11-2	TRBJ2-7	.	ASSFLAREQY
TRBV15	.	.	ATSSHNRAGNEQF
TRBV20-1	TRBJ1-2	.	SASGPNYGYT
TRBV24-1	TRBJ1-1	.	ATSDPTVNTEAF
TRBV4-3	TRBJ1-4	.	ASSQGTGPEKLF
TRBV14	TRBJ2-2	TRBD2	AWSRLAGGSNTGELF
TRBV5-1	TRBJ2-7	.	ASSLGPDASYEQY
TRBV28	TRBJ2-5	.	ASSPIILLLETQY
TRBV29-1	TRBJ2-5	.	SVDWGSKAQETQY
TRBV20-1	TRBJ2-3	TRBD2	SASGGGNNNEQY
TRBV20-1	TRBJ2-3	TRBD2	SASGGGTDTQY
TRBV13	TRBJ2-2	.	ASSLGATNTGELF
TRBV6-5	TRBJ1-2	TRBD1	ASSYSNRGYGYT
TRBV10-2	TRBJ1-2	.	AASSPVGDENYGYT
TRBV19	TRBJ2-7	TRBD1	ASSITSPDRGAYEQY
TRBV7-9	TRBJ1-5	.	ASSSAINQPQH